A selection of T cell receptor beta chains follows, all from one sample in a study of T cell responses to AZD1222 COVID-19 vaccine. Sequenced by immunoSEQ multiplex PCR; TCRdb stores in-frame clones only, minus some. The table records 130,000 to 150,000 clones, 85% to 95% of them present only once. The input for sequencing was peripheral blood, taken after recovery from COVID-19. The receptor set was obtained from an adult who had recovered from COVID-19. Both conserved end residues are part of each CDR3. A D gene is named only where the DNA matches it firmly. Clone size is stated in some rows and not others, as once, few, many or a class when expanded.

j_call v_call d_call clone_size cdr3_nt cdr3_aa
TRBJ2-7 TRBV14 TRBD1 - TGTGCCAGCAGCCAAGTGGGACAGGGGCCCTACGAGCAGTACTTC CASSQVGQGPYEQYF
TRBJ2-7 TRBV30 - - TGTGCCTGGAGTGAGCAGGGCCCCTACGAGCAGTACTTC CAWSEQGPYEQYF
TRBJ1-2 TRBV3-1/TRBV3-2 - - TGTGCCAGCAGCCCCGGACTGGGATATGGCTACACCTTC CASSPGLGYGYTF
TRBJ1-1 TRBV4-1 - - TGCGCCAGCAGCCGGGACCGTACAGAAGCTTTCTTT CASSRDRTEAFF
TRBJ2-3 TRBV24-1 TRBD2 - TGTGCCACCAGCTCCAGTCTAGCGGTGAGCACAGATACGCAGTATTTT CATSSSLAVSTDTQYF
TRBJ2-7 TRBV28 - - TGTGCCAGCAATACTCCACAAGACTACGTTTCCGAGCAGTACTTC CASNTPQDYVSEQYF
TRBJ1-1 TRBV7-8 - - TGTGCCAGCAGCCCTTCGGGAGTGCCGAACACTGAAGCTTTCTTT CASSPSGVPNTEAFF
TRBJ2-7 TRBV29-1 - - TGCAGCGTTGAGAGGGGAGTAGGGACTTACGAGCAGTACTTC CSVERGVGTYEQYF
TRBJ2-1 TRBV11-2 - - TGTGCCAGCAGCTTACGGGGGACCCCTCTTTGGGGCGATGAGCAGTTCTTC CASSLRGTPLWGDEQFF
TRBJ2-5 TRBV3-1/TRBV3-2 - many TGTGCCAGCAAGGGAGACCTACTAACAGAGACCCAGTACTTC CASKGDLLTETQYF
TRBJ2-3 TRBV9 TRBD1 - TGTGCCAGCAGCCTTAATAGAAACACAGGGGATAGCACAGATACGCAGTATTTT CASSLNRNTGDSTDTQYF
TRBJ1-5 TRBV10-1 - few TGCGCCAGCAGCGCGGGGGGCAGTCAGCCCCAGCATTTT CASSAGGSQPQHF
TRBJ2-1 TRBV7-8 - - TGTGCCAGCAGCTTAGCTCGGGAAAGGTCCGATGAGCAGTTCTTC CASSLARERSDEQFF
TRBJ2-1 TRBV9 - - TGTGCCAGCAGCGTAGGCCCGAGCTCCTACAATGAGCAGTTCTTC CASSVGPSSYNEQFF
TRBJ2-7 TRBV30 TRBD1 once TGTGCCTGGAGTGTGAGGCGGGACAGGGGTGGCTCCTACGAGCAGTACTTC CAWSVRRDRGGSYEQYF
TRBJ2-1 TRBV9 - - TGTGCCAGCAGCGTAGCTACCACTCAGGTCAATGAGCAGTTCTTC CASSVATTQVNEQFF
TRBJ2-3 TRBV11-2 TRBD1 - TGTGCCAGCAGCTTAGCCGTCAGGGGGGATACGCAGTATTTT CASSLAVRGDTQYF
TRBJ2-7 TRBV7-2 - - TGTGCCAGCAGGATAGGGCTAGCCGCTTGGGAGCAGTACTTC CASRIGLAAWEQYF
TRBJ2-3 TRBV28 TRBD2 once TGTGCCAGCAGTTTTCAGCGGGAGTCTAGCACAGATACGCAGTATTTT CASSFQRESSTDTQYF
TRBJ2-7 TRBV10-1 - - TGCGCCAGCAGTGAGGCCGGCAGGGGTACCTACGAGCAGTACTTC CASSEAGRGTYEQYF
TRBJ1-1 TRBV7-9 - - TGTGCCAGCACCAGGACGGCGAACACTGAAGCTTTCTTT CASTRTANTEAFF
TRBJ2-4 TRBV4-1 - - TGCGCCAGCAGCCAAGCAGGTGGAGACCTCACCAAAAACATTCAGTACTTC CASSQAGGDLTKNIQYF
TRBJ2-1 TRBV11-2 - - TGTGCCAGCAGCTTAGCGGGGTGGCAGTTCTTC CASSLAGWQFF
TRBJ2-7 TRBV13 TRBD2 - TGTGCCAGCAGCTTCACGGGACTAGCGGGAGGGCGATCCGAGCAGTACTTC CASSFTGLAGGRSEQYF
TRBJ2-1 TRBV5-6 TRBD2 - TGTGCCAGCAGCTTGGTTCGACTAGCGGGAGAAGATGAGCAGTTCTTC CASSLVRLAGEDEQFF
TRBJ2-1 TRBV5-3 - - TGTGCCAGGGCCATTAGAGAAATCAATGAGCAGTTCTTC CARAIREINEQFF
TRBJ1-3 TRBV3-1/TRBV3-2 - once TGTGCCAGCAGCACCCCAGGGACGGTTGGAAACACCATATATTTT CASSTPGTVGNTIYF
TRBJ2-2 TRBV28 TRBD2 - TGTGCCAGCAGTCCAACTAGCGGGAGGGCCATCTCCGACACCGGGGAGCTGTTTTTT CASSPTSGRAISDTGELFF
TRBJ2-1 TRBV12-2 - - TGTGCAAGTCGCTTAGACACCGGGACTAGCGGGACCGAACGGCAGTTCTTC CASRLDTGTSGTERQFF
TRBJ2-3 TRBV6-5 - - TGTGCCAGCAACCCTAGCGCACCCACAGATACGCAGTATTTT CASNPSAPTDTQYF
TRBJ2-2 TRBV30 TRBD2 once TGTGCCTGGAGTGACCGAACCTATAGCGGGAGGCGGAACACCGGGGAGCTGTTTTTT CAWSDRTYSGRRNTGELFF
TRBJ1-2 TRBV28 TRBD1 - TGTGCCAGTCGACAGGGGGCCAACTATGGCTACACCTTC CASRQGANYGYTF
TRBJ1-3 TRBV5-1 - - TGCGCCAGCAGGGGACGCGAAGCCTCTGGAAACACCATATATTTT CASRGREASGNTIYF
TRBJ1-1 TRBV2 - - TGTGCCAGCAAAGACGGGGGTGGGGGCACTGAAGCTTTCTTT CASKDGGGGTEAFF
TRBJ2-2 TRBV6-6 TRBD1 - TGTGCCAGCAGTCCCGACAGGGGGACGAACACCGGGGAGCTGTTTTTT CASSPDRGTNTGELFF
TRBJ1-5 TRBV5-1 - - TGCGCCAGCAGCTTGTCAGGGGACCACAATCAGCCCCAGCATTTT CASSLSGDHNQPQHF
TRBJ1-2 TRBV7-2 - once TGTGCCAGCAGCTTAGCCCCCGGGGAGAGTTATGGCTACACCTTC CASSLAPGESYGYTF
TRBJ1-1 TRBV10-3 - - TGTGCCATCAGTATAAGACAGGACCTGCTTGAAGCTTTCTTT CAISIRQDLLEAFF
TRBJ1-6 TRBV7-9 TRBD1 - TGTGCCAGCAGCTTAAACAGGGGTTCACCCCTCCACTTT CASSLNRGSPLHF
TRBJ2-4 TRBV6-5 TRBD1 - TGTGCCAGCAGGGGACAGGGGGAAAACATTCAGTACTTC CASRGQGENIQYF
TRBJ2-7 TRBV7-9 TRBD2 - TGTGCCAGCAGTCCAAGACTAGCGGGGGTATCGCTCGACGAGCAGTACTTC CASSPRLAGVSLDEQYF
TRBJ2-2 TRBV20-1 - - TGCAGTGCGACCCTAGACGGGGAGCTGTTTTTT CSATLDGELFF
TRBJ1-5 TRBV19 TRBD1 - TGTGCCAGTAACCCAGGGGGATGGGGTCAGCCCCAGCATTTT CASNPGGWGQPQHF
TRBJ1-2 TRBV11-2 - - TGTGCCAGCAGCTTAGATCAGTCTGGCTACACCTTC CASSLDQSGYTF
TRBJ2-7 TRBV19 TRBD1 once TGTGCCAGTAGTGTGGGGACAGGGGGCTCCTACGAGCAGTACTTC CASSVGTGGSYEQYF
TRBJ2-7 TRBV7-2 - - TGTGCCAGCAGCTCCCGAGGGGCATACGAGCAGTACTTC CASSSRGAYEQYF
TRBJ2-3 TRBV30 - once TGTGCCTGGACAGCGGACACAGATACGCAGTATTTT CAWTADTDTQYF
TRBJ2-7 TRBV7-9 - once TGTGCCAGCAGCCACGAATCCTACGAGCAGTACTTC CASSHESYEQYF
TRBJ1-1 TRBV29-1 - - TGCAGCGTTGAAGTACACGGGCGGACCACTGAAGCTTTCTTT CSVEVHGRTTEAFF
TRBJ1-3 TRBV28 - - TGTGCCAGCAGTTACATACAGCCTACTGGAAACACCATATATTTT CASSYIQPTGNTIYF
TRBJ1-2 TRBV7-8 - once TGTGCCAGCAGCTTACAGGTGAACTATGGCTACACCTTC CASSLQVNYGYTF
TRBJ1-2 TRBV5-4 TRBD1 - TGTGCCAGCAGCGGACAGGGGTGGCCCAACTATGGCTACACCTTC CASSGQGWPNYGYTF
TRBJ2-1 TRBV15 TRBD2 - TGTGCCACCAGCAGGGAAGACAGCTACCTGGCGGGAGACTACAATGAGCAGTTCTTC CATSREDSYLAGDYNEQFF
TRBJ1-1 TRBV7-3 - once TGTGCCAGCAGCTTACTCGGGGGCTTGAACACTGAAGCTTTCTTT CASSLLGGLNTEAFF
TRBJ1-1 TRBV2 - - TGTGCCAGCAGAGAACAGGGTCGAAACACTGAAGCTTTCTTT CASREQGRNTEAFF
TRBJ2-7 TRBV4-2 - - TGTGCCAGCAGCCAAGAAACGCTAGGGTCCTACGAGCAGTACTTC CASSQETLGSYEQYF
TRBJ2-3 TRBV10-3 TRBD2 - TGTGCCATCAGCCTCCATAGCGGGAGTGGTCCTAGCACAGATACGCAGTATTTT CAISLHSGSGPSTDTQYF
TRBJ1-4 TRBV7-2 TRBD1 - TGTGCCAGCAGCTCAGGGGGCAGTGAAAAACTGTTTTTT CASSSGGSEKLFF
TRBJ1-2 TRBV29-1 - - TGCAGCGTTGTTGAACAGGCAGGGATGGTGAACTATGGCTACACCTTC CSVVEQAGMVNYGYTF
TRBJ1-6 TRBV11-2 - - TGTGCCAGCAGGTCGACCTATAATTCACCCCTCCACTTT CASRSTYNSPLHF